The sequence of this T cell receptor (beta chain) was determined in a study of long-term antiretroviral therapy in people with HIV. Sequencing relied on immunoSEQ assay v3.0, run at survey level. Per-sample targets for sequencing were roughly 40,000-55,000 T-cell genomes. Measured with immunoSEQ multiplex PCR; TCRdb has only the in-frame clones, and not every one. The sample consists of tens of thousands of clones, almost 85% of them appearing once. The CDR3 runs 15 residues. The germline gives CDR1 SGHRS, CDR2 YFSETQ. The germline V and J ends were trimmed by 4 bases and 0 bases, with 12 bases remaining between them.

This chain connects TRBV5-1 to TRBJ2-3; the D call may be TRBD1 or TRBD2 (5 bases each). The sample here was unsorted PBMCs, taken 0.6 years after starting antiretroviral therapy. The TCR sequence derives from a man aged 18 to 30 with HIV. The CDR3 coding sequence is TGCGCCAGCAGCCTAGGGGCGGGTAGCACAGATACGCAGTATTTT. Encoded protein: CASSLGAGSTDTQYF.